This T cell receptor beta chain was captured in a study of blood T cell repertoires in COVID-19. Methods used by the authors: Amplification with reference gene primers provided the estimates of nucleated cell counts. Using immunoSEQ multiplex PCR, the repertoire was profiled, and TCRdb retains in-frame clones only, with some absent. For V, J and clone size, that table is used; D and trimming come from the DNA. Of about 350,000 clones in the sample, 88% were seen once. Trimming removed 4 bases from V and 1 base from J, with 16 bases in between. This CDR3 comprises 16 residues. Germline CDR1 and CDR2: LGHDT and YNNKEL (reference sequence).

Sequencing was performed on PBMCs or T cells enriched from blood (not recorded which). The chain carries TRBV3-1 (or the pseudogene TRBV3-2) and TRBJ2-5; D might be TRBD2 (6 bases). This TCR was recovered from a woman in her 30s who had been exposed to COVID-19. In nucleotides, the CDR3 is TGTGCCAGCAGCCGCGGGACTGGGAGCTCCCAAGAGACCCAGTACTTC. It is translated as CASSRGTGSSQETQYF.